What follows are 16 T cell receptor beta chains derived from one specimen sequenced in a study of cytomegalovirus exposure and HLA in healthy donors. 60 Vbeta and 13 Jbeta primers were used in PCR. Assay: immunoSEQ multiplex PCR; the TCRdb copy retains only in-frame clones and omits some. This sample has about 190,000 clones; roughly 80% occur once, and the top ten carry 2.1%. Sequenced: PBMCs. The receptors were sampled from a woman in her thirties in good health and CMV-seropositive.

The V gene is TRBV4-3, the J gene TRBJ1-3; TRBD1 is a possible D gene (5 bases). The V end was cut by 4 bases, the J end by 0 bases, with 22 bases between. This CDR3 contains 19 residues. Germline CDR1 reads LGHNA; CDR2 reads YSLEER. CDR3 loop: CASSPSDTILRFSGNTIYF. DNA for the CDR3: TGCGCCAGCAGCCCCTCGGACACCATCCTTCGTTTCTCTGGAAACACCATATATTTT.

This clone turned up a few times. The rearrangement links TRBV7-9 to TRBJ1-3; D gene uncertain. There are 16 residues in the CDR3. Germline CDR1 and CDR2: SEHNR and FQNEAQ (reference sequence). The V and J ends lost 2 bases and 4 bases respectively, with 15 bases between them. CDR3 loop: CASSLSSLAQGNTIYF. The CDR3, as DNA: TGTGCCAGCAGCTTATCTTCGCTAGCTCAGGGAAACACCATATATTTT.

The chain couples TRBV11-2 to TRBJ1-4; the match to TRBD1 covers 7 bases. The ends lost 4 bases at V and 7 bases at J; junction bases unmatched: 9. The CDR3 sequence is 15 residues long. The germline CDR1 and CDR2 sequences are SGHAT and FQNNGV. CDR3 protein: CASSSLTGAGEKLFF. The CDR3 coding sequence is TGTGCCAGCAGCTCATTAACAGGGGCGGGTGAAAAACTGTTTTTT.

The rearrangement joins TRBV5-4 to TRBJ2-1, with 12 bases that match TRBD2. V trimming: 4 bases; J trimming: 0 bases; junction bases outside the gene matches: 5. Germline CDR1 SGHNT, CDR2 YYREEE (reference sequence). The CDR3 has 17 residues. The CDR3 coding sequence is TGTGCCAGCAGCGCGGGACTAGCGGGTCGCTCCTACAATGAGCAGTTCTTC. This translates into CASSAGLAGRSYNEQFF.

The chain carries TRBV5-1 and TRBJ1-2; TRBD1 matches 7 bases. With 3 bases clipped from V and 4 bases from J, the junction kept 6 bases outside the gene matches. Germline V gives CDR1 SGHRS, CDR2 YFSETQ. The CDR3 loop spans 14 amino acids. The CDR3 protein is CASSSATGSYGYTF. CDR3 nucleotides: TGCGCCAGCAGCTCAGCGACAGGGAGCTATGGCTACACCTTC. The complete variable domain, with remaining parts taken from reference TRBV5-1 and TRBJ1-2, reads KAGVTQTPRYLIKTRGQQVTLSCSPISGHRSVSWYQQTPGQGLQFLFEYFSETQRNKGNFPGRFSGRQFSNSRSEMNVSTLELGDSALYLCASSSATGSYGYTFGSGTRLTVV.

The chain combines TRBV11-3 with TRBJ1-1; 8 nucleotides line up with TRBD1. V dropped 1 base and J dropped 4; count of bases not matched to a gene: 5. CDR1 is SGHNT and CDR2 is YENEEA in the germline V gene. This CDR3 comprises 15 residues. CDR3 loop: CASSLGGTGATEAFF. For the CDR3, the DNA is TGTGCCAGCAGCTTAGGGGGGACAGGCGCCACTGAAGCTTTCTTT.

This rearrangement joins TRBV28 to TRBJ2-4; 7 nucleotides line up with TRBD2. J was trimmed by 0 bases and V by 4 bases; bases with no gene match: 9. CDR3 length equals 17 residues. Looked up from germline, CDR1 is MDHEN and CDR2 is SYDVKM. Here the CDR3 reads CASSSPGLPLAKNIQYF. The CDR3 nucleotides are TGTGCCAGCAGTTCACCGGGACTACCCCTAGCCAAAAACATTCAGTACTTC.

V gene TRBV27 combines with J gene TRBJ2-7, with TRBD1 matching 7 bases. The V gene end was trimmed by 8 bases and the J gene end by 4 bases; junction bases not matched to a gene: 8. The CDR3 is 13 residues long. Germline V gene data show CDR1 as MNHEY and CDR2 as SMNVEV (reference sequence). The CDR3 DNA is TGTGCCAGCCGTCTGACAGGGACGTACGAGCAGTACTTC. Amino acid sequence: CASRLTGTYEQYF.

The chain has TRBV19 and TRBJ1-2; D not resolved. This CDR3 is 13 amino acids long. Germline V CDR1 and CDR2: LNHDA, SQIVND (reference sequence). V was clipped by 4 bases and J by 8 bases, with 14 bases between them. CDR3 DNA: TGTGCCAGTAGTACACGAGGTAACGGGGGCTACACCTTC. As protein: CASSTRGNGGYTF. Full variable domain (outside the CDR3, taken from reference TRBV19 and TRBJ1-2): DGGITQSPKYLFRKEGQNVTLSCEQNLNHDAMYWYRQDPGQGLRLIYYSQIVNDFQKGDIAEGYSVSREKKESFPLTVTSAQKNPTAFYLCASSTRGNGGYTFGSGTRLTVV.

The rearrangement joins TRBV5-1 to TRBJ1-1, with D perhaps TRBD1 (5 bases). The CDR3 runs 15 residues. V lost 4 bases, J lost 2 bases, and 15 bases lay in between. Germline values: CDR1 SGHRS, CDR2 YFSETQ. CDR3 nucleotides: TGCGCCAGCAGCCCCTCGGGAGGGGTCAACACTGAAGCTTTCTTT. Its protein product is CASSPSGGVNTEAFF.

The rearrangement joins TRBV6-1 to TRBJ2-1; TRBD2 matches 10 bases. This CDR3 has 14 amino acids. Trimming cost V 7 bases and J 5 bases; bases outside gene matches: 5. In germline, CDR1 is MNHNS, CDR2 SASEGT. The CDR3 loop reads CASKQLAGNNEQFF. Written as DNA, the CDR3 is TGTGCCAGCAAACAACTAGCGGGAAACAATGAGCAGTTCTTC.

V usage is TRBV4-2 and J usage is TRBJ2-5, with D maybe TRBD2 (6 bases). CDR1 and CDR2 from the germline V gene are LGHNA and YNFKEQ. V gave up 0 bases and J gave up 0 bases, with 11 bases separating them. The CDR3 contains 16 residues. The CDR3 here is CASSQDRGGDQETQYF. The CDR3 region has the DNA TGTGCCAGCAGCCAAGATCGGGGCGGGGACCAAGAGACCCAGTACTTC.

The CDR3: CASSLGPGSGSTDTQYF. The CDR3 DNA sequence: TGCGCCAGCAGCTTGGGTCCCGGGAGTGGGAGCACAGATACGCAGTATTTT. This rearrangement joins TRBV5-1 to TRBJ2-3, with TRBD2 as a possible D gene (6 bases). The V end was cut by 0 bases, the J end by 0 bases, with 14 bases between. Germline lookup yields CDR1 SGHRS and CDR2 YFSETQ. CDR3 length equals 17 residues.

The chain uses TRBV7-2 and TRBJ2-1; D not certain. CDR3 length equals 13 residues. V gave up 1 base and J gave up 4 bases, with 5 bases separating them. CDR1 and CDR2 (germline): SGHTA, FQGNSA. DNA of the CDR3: TGTGCCAGCAGCTTAGTGGCTTACAATGAGCAGTTCTTC. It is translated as CASSLVAYNEQFF. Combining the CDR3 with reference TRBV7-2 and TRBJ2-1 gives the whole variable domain GAGVSQSPSNKVTEKGKDVELRCDPISGHTALYWYRQSLGQGLEFLIYFQGNSAPDKSGLPSDRFSAERTGGSVSTLTIQRTQQEDSAVYLCASSLVAYNEQFFGPGTRLTVL.

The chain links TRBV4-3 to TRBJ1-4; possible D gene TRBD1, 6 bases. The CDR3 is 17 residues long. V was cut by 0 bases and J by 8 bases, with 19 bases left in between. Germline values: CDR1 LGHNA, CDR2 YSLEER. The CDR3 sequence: CASSQDGVRGTGEKLFF. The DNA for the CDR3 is TGCGCCAGCAGCCAAGATGGGGTACGGGGCACAGGGGAAAAACTGTTTTTT.

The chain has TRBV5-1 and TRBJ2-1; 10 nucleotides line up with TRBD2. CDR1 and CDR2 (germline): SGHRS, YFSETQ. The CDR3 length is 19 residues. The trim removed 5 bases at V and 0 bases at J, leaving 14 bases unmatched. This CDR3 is CASSRVGSGGPASYNEQFF. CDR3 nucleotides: TGCGCCAGCAGTCGTGTGGGTAGCGGGGGGCCCGCCTCCTACAATGAGCAGTTCTTC. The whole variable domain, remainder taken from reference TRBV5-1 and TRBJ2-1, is KAGVTQTPRYLIKTRGQQVTLSCSPISGHRSVSWYQQTPGQGLQFLFEYFSETQRNKGNFPGRFSGRQFSNSRSEMNVSTLELGDSALYLCASSRVGSGGPASYNEQFFGPGTRLTVL.